The source of this TCR beta chain is a study of vaccination effects on CD4 cells after COVID-19. At the level of the study: The researchers cultured 1.9 million or so PBMC per well with about 10 IU/ml IL-2 and 8.5 to 10 ug/ml peptides.

V lost 4 bases, J lost 7 bases, and 10 bases lay in between. The germline V gene has CDR1 GTSNPN and CDR2 SVGIG (reference sequence). The CDR3 is 12 residues long. This clone turned up a few times. Its target is unknown. General observations from the study: There was marked clonal contraction among infection- and vaccine-induced clones late after vaccination. Within healthy vaccinees, only 1 of 255 vaccine-induced clones displayed cross-reactivity with common cold coronaviruses.

An approximately 10-day culture period preceded the isolation of CD4+ T cells. Nucleocapsid antibody tests were negative, and the vaccine recipients had no prior SARS-CoV-2 infection. Measured with immunoSEQ multiplex PCR; TCRdb has only the in-frame clones, and not every one. The profile covers 50,000 or so clones, with roughly three fifths appearing a single time and 4.5% to 7% taken by the ten largest. The rearrangement uses TRBV30 and TRBJ1-4; D is unclear. This clonotype was sampled from a human donor who received a COVID-19 vaccine. The source material was CD4+ T cells from PBMCs cultured without peptide, sampled before COVID-19 vaccination. The CDR3 spells CAWNTISEKLFF. CDR3 coding DNA: TGTGCCTGGAACACGATCAGTGAAAAACTGTTTTTT.